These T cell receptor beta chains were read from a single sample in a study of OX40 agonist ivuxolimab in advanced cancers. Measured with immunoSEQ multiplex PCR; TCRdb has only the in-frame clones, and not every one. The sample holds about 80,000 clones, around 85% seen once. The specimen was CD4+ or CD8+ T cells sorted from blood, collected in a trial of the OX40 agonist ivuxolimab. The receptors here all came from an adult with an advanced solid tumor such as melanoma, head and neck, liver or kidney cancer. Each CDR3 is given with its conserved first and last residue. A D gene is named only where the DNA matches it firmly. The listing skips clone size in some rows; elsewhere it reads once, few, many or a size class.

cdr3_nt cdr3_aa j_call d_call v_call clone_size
TGTGCCAGCAGTTTAGGGTCAGATACGCAGTATTTT CASSLGSDTQYF TRBJ2-3 . TRBV28 .
TGTGCCAGCAGTTTGGAAGAGACCCAGTACTTC CASSLEETQYF TRBJ2-5 . TRBV27 .
TGCGCCAGCAGCCTCTTCTCTACCGGGACAGGTAGTAGCAATCAGCCCCAGCATTTT CASSLFSTGTGSSNQPQHF TRBJ1-5 TRBD1 TRBV4-1 .
TGTGCCAGCAGCTTAGAAGGGGGGAATCGCAACGAGCGGTACTTC CASSLEGGNRNERYF TRBJ2-7 . TRBV7-2 .
TGTGCCAGTAGTACCGTGGGACATAGGGGCAATCAGCCCCAGCATTTT CASSTVGHRGNQPQHF TRBJ1-5 . TRBV19 .
TGTGCCAGCAGCGCCGGACAGGGTCGAGATACGCAGTATTTT CASSAGQGRDTQYF TRBJ2-3 TRBD1 TRBV7-3 .
TGCGCCAGCAGCCAAGAGCGGGGGGGCCGCTATGAGCAGTTCTTC CASSQERGGRYEQFF TRBJ2-1 TRBD2 TRBV4-3 .
TGTGCCAGCTCACCTTCTAGCGGACAAGAGACCCAGTACTTC CASSPSSGQETQYF TRBJ2-5 TRBD2 TRBV18 .
TGTGCCAGCAGCGTCCAAAGGTTCGTGACCGGGGAGCTGTTTTTT CASSVQRFVTGELFF TRBJ2-2 . TRBV5-6 .
TGTGCCAGCAGCTTAGATCGGGACAGGAGTAACACCGGGGAGCTGTTTTTT CASSLDRDRSNTGELFF TRBJ2-2 TRBD1 TRBV11-2 once
TGTGCCAGCAGTAAGACAGGTTCCTACGAGCAGTACTTC CASSKTGSYEQYF TRBJ2-7 . TRBV6-5 .
TGTGCCTGGAGCTCCCCCCGACAGGGGCGGACCTTC CAWSSPRQGRTF TRBJ1-2 TRBD1 TRBV30 .
TGTGCCAGCAGCCTGCGGGCCGGCGAGACCCAGTACTTC CASSLRAGETQYF TRBJ2-5 . TRBV13 .
TGTGCCAGCAGCTCCACAGGGGGGAATCAGCCCCAGCATTTT CASSSTGGNQPQHF TRBJ1-5 TRBD1 TRBV5-6 .
TGTGCCAGCAGCACAACAGTGAACACTGAAGCTTTCTTT CASSTTVNTEAFF TRBJ1-1 . TRBV5-4 .
TGTGCCAGTAGTACCCGGACAGGGGGAGCGGGCCAGCCCCAGCATTTT CASSTRTGGAGQPQHF TRBJ1-5 TRBD1 TRBV19 .
TGCGCCAGCAGCTTGGTAGGGCAGCTCAACACCGGGGAGCTGTTTTTT CASSLVGQLNTGELFF TRBJ2-2 . TRBV5-1 .
TGCGCCAGCAGCTTGGGGGGGTCAGAGACCCAGTACTTC CASSLGGSETQYF TRBJ2-5 . TRBV5-1 .
TGTGCCAGCAGCTTAGGGGGCAGCTCCTACGAGCAGTACTTC CASSLGGSSYEQYF TRBJ2-7 . TRBV11-3 .
TGTGCCTGGAGTACCACAAAAGAGACCCAGTACTTC CAWSTTKETQYF TRBJ2-5 . TRBV30 .
TGTGCCAGCAGTTCCGTCCATTCAGGAAACACCATATATTTT CASSSVHSGNTIYF TRBJ1-3 . TRBV6-5 .
TGTGCCAGCAGTTTAGCCGGGACAGGGAACTATGGCTACACCTTC CASSLAGTGNYGYTF TRBJ1-2 TRBD1 TRBV28 once
TGTGCCAGCAGTCGAAGACAGGGCCCGAACACTGAAGCTTTCTTT CASSRRQGPNTEAFF TRBJ1-1 TRBD1 TRBV7-8 .
TGTGCCAGCAGCTTATCCCGGGGCCAGAATTCACCCCTCCACTTT CASSLSRGQNSPLHF TRBJ1-6 . TRBV7-2 .
TGCGCCAGCAGCCAGACACCAGGATCGAGCTATGGCTACACCTTC CASSQTPGSSYGYTF TRBJ1-2 . TRBV5-1 .
TGCGCCAGCAGCCAATTAGCGGGGGGGTCCACAGATACGCAGTATTTT CASSQLAGGSTDTQYF TRBJ2-3 TRBD2 TRBV4-3 .
TGTGCCAGTAGTCCCGCGGGGGGCCAATACAATGAGCAGTTCTTC CASSPAGGQYNEQFF TRBJ2-1 TRBD2 TRBV19 few
TGCGCCAGCAGCTCACAGGGGGTTCCCTACGAGCAGTACTTC CASSSQGVPYEQYF TRBJ2-7 TRBD1 TRBV5-1 .
TGTGCCAGCAGCTCCGACAGGGGCACTGAAGCTTTCTTT CASSSDRGTEAFF TRBJ1-1 TRBD1 TRBV2 .
TGTGCCAGCAGACCAGGGGGCAATCAGCCCCAGCATTTT CASRPGGNQPQHF TRBJ1-5 . TRBV28 .
TGTGCCAGCAGCTTTAACGGCGCCTACGAGCAGTACTTC CASSFNGAYEQYF TRBJ2-7 . TRBV5-8 .
TGTGCCAGCAGTAGCGGTTCTAGCTCCTACAATGAGCAGTTCTTC CASSSGSSSYNEQFF TRBJ2-1 . TRBV2 .
TGTGCCAGCAGCCCCATTAACACAGATACGCAGTATTTT CASSPINTDTQYF TRBJ2-3 . TRBV5-4 .
TGTGCCAGCAGCCCGACGGGATACCGCTACGAGCAGTACTTC CASSPTGYRYEQYF TRBJ2-7 . TRBV7-8 many
TGTGCCAGCAGGCAGGGTAACACCGGGGAGCTGTTTTTT CASRQGNTGELFF TRBJ2-2 . TRBV7-3 .
TGTGCCAGTAGTATATCTCTTTCGGGACCCATGAACACCATATATTTT CASSISLSGPMNTIYF TRBJ1-3 . TRBV19 .
TGTGCCAGCTCACTGGGACAGGGACACAATGAGCAGTTCTTC CASSLGQGHNEQFF TRBJ2-1 TRBD1 TRBV18 once
TGTGCCAGCAGCGCCTCGGACAGCTACGAGCAGTACTTC CASSASDSYEQYF TRBJ2-7 . TRBV21-1 .
TGTGCCTGGAGTGCCTGGACAGCTGGAAGTTCACCCCTCCACTTT CAWSAWTAGSSPLHF TRBJ1-6 . TRBV30 few
TGTGCCAGCACACGGACAGGACCCTACGAGCAGTACTTC CASTRTGPYEQYF TRBJ2-7 TRBD1 TRBV7-2 few
TGTGCCAGCAGCTGGGGGGGACTAGCGGGGTACAATGAGCAGTTCTTC CASSWGGLAGYNEQFF TRBJ2-1 TRBD2 TRBV5-8 few
TGTGCCAGCAGCTTCTGGGGAATGGGAGGCTACACCTTC CASSFWGMGGYTF TRBJ1-2 . TRBV7-3 .
TGTGCCTGGACCGGACAGCCCAATCAGCCCCAGCATTTT CAWTGQPNQPQHF TRBJ1-5 . TRBV30 .
TGTGCCAGCAGTGATCTTATCGAGCAGTACTTC CASSDLIEQYF TRBJ2-7 . TRBV2 .
TGTGCCAGCAGGTCCGGGACATCCAACACCGGGGAGCTGTTTTTT CASRSGTSNTGELFF TRBJ2-2 . TRBV7-3 once